The present TCR beta chain was sequenced within a study of cytomegalovirus exposure and HLA in healthy donors. On this clone itself: Its antigen is still unknown.

General observations from the study: Associated with HLA alleles at 0.05 false discovery rate in a later analysis were 15,000 to 20,000 TCR beta sequences. The study dropped some indistinguishable V segments, TRBV6-2 and TRBV6-3 among them. Most subjects had HLA-A and HLA-B alleles reportedly predicted accurately by TCR beta sequences. In vitro confirmation showed three CMV-associated chains to be CMV antigen specific.

Trimming removed 2 bases from V and 1 base from J, with 5 bases in between. The CDR3 runs to 13 residues. Germline CDR1 is SNHLY and CDR2 is FYNNEI. In the PCR, 60 Vbeta and 13 Jbeta primers were used. Sequencing used immunoSEQ multiplex PCR; TCRdb keeps in-frame clones, though not all of them. The sample shows just over 60,000 clones, over 75% of them seen only once. Sequenced material: PBMCs. This chain connects TRBV2 to TRBJ1-1; D is ambiguous. The source of this sequence is a man aged 18 to 29 in good health and CMV-seronegative. CDR3 sequence: CASSEQQNTEAFF. In nucleotides, the CDR3 is TGTGCCAGCAGTGAACAACAGAACACTGAAGCTTTCTTT.